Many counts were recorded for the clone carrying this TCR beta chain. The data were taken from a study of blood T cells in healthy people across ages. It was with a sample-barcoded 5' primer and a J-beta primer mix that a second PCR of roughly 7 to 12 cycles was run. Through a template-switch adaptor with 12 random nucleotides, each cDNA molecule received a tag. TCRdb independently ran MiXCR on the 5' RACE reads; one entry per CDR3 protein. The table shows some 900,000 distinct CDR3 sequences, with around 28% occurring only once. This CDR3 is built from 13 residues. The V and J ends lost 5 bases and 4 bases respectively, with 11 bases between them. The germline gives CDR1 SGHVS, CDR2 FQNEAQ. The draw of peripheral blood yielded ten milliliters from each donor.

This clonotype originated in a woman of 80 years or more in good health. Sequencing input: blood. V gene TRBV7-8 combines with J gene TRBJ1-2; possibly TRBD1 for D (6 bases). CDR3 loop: CASSPGGPYGYTF. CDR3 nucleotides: TGTGCCAGCAGCCCTGGGGGGCCCTATGGCTACACCTTC.